The 32 T cell receptor beta chains below come from one sample, sequenced in a study of cytomegalovirus exposure and HLA in healthy donors. PCR was performed using 60 Vbeta and 13 Jbeta primers. Sequencing used immunoSEQ multiplex PCR; TCRdb keeps in-frame clones, though not all of them. The profile shows 90,000 to 100,000 clones, under 75% of them singletons. Sequencing was done on a sample of PBMCs. The receptors shown here come from a man aged 50 to 60 in good health and CMV-seronegative.

Concerning this clone: Without the conserved terminal phenylalanine or tryptophan, this CDR3 likely stems from a read error. It is unclear where the CDR3 begins or ends on the DNA, so no DNA is shown, and the CDR3 is as TCRdb lists it. The chain carries TRBV6-9 and TRBJ1-2. Per the germline V gene, CDR1 is MNHGY and CDR2 is SVAAGI. The CDR3 adds up to 12 amino acids, both ends counted. The CDR3 sequence: CASSYSREGLAS.

The V call is TRBV28, the J call TRBJ1-4, with D perhaps TRBD1 (6 bases). This CDR3 has 14 residues. The germline CDR1 and CDR2 sequences are MDHEN and SYDVKM. V was cut by 5 bases and J by 8 bases, with 15 bases left in between. The CDR3 reads CASSGAGEGEKLFF. CDR3 DNA sequence: TGTGCCAGCAGTGGGGCAGGGGAGGGGGAAAAACTGTTTTTT.

The chain joins TRBV29-1 to TRBJ2-5, with 8 bases fitting TRBD2. The germline V gene has CDR1 SQVTM and CDR2 ANQGSEA. V was pared by 6 bases and J by 4 bases, with 7 bases of the junction left unmatched. The CDR3 consists of 13 residues. CDR3 nucleotides: TGCAGCGTGCAGCGGGGGCAAGGAGAGACCCAGTACTTC. It is translated as CSVQRGQGETQYF.

The J gene is TRBJ1-2, the V gene TRBV6-5; no reliable D call. V was cut by 2 bases and J by 2 bases, with 6 bases left in between. The length of the CDR3 is 13 residues. Germline-derived CDR1 and CDR2 are MNHEY and SVGAGI. DNA for the CDR3: TGTGCCAGCAGTTACCGAGAGAACTATGGCTACACCTTC. This translates into CASSYRENYGYTF.

This clone came up a few times. The chain joins TRBV2 to TRBJ1-6; TRBD1 matches at 9 bases. The trim removed 5 bases at V and 9 bases at J, leaving 11 bases unmatched. Germline CDR1 SNHLY, CDR2 FYNNEI. The CDR3 spans 16 residues. CDR3 DNA sequence: TGTGCCAGCAGTCTTTCCGGGACAGGGTCGGGTTCACCCCTCCACTTT. This sequence encodes CASSLSGTGSGSPLHF.

This sequence joins TRBV27 and TRBJ1-1, with no clear D. The V end lost 5 bases, the J end lost 0 bases, and 7 bases lay between the germline ends. This CDR3 region has 13 residues. Germline-derived CDR1 and CDR2 are MNHEY and SMNVEV (reference sequence). The CDR3 nucleotides are TGTGCCAGCAGTGACGACTTGAACACTGAAGCTTTCTTT. As protein: CASSDDLNTEAFF.

The V and J genes are TRBV4-1 and TRBJ2-5; TRBD2 aligns across 7 bases. V lost 8 bases and J lost 3; bases outside the gene matches: 0. The length of the CDR3 is 11 residues. Germline V lookup: CDR1 MGHRA, CDR2 YSYEKL. The CDR3 DNA is TGCGCCAGCGGGAGGGAAGAGACCCAGTACTTC. Encoded protein: CASGREETQYF.

The chain uses TRBV25-1 and TRBJ1-4; no clear D. The V end lost 4 bases, the J end lost 0 bases, and 12 bases lay between the germline ends. CDR1 is MGHDK and CDR2 is SYGVNS in the germline V gene. The CDR3 loop spans 16 amino acids. The CDR3 DNA is TGTGCCAGCAGTGCAACCCCAGGCTCAACTAATGAAAAACTGTTTTTT. Its translation: CASSATPGSTNEKLFF.

The chain joins TRBV15 to TRBJ2-7; 7 bases are a match to TRBD2. Germline-derived CDR1 and CDR2 are LNHNV and YYDKDF (reference sequence). Losses at the gene ends were 4 bases for V and 3 bases for J; bases not matched to a gene: 3. The CDR3 covers 13 residues. The CDR3 spells CATSMGGSYEQYF. CDR3 nucleotide sequence: TGTGCCACCAGCATGGGAGGGAGCTACGAGCAGTACTTC.

The sample holds a few counts of this clone. This chain connects TRBV5-6 to TRBJ2-5; TRBD1 aligns across 7 bases. The tail of the sequence fits TRBJ2-7 better, so the J call may be wrong. This CDR3 has 12 amino acids. In germline, CDR1 is SGHDT, CDR2 YYEEEE. CDR3: CASSGTAYEQYF. The CDR3 nucleotides read TGTGCCAGCAGCGGGACAGCCTACGAGCAGTACTTC.

V is TRBV10-2 and J is TRBJ2-1, with no clear D. Germline CDR1 is WSHSY and CDR2 is SAAADI. The V end lost 6 bases, the J end lost 0 bases, and 6 bases lay between the germline ends. This CDR3 contains 13 residues. The CDR3 loop reads CASSPSSYNEQFF. CDR3 nucleotide sequence: TGCGCCAGCAGCCCCAGCTCCTACAATGAGCAGTTCTTC.

This chain uses TRBV5-8 with TRBJ2-5; TRBD2 matches at 9 bases. With V trimmed by 1 base and J by 2 bases, 9 bases remained unmatched. The CDR3 is 17 amino acids. Germline V lookup: CDR1 SGHTS, CDR2 YDEGEE. DNA of the CDR3: TGTGCCAGCAGCTTGCGGTTGAGACTAGCGGTACAAGAGACCCAGTACTTC. Protein: CASSLRLRLAVQETQYF.

The genes are TRBV2 and TRBJ2-5, with 7 nucleotides matching TRBD2. The closer fit of TRBJ2-7 to the DNA end suggests the J call may be wrong. CDR1 is SNHLY, CDR2 FYNNEI, per germline. The CDR3 is made up of 13 amino acids. The CDR3 DNA reads TGTGCCAGCACCATACGGGGGGAATACGAGCAGTACTTC. It yields the protein CASTIRGEYEQYF.

This clone came up many times. The chain uses TRBV6-1 and TRBJ1-1, with D possibly being TRBD1 (6 bases). The germline gives CDR1 MNHNS, CDR2 SASEGT. This CDR3 contains 13 residues. V lost 8 bases to trimming and J lost 0 bases, with 10 bases between them. CDR3 region: CASFGTLNTEAFF. CDR3 DNA: TGTGCCAGCTTTGGGACACTGAACACTGAAGCTTTCTTT.

The gene calls are TRBV5-6 and TRBJ2-3; no clear D. Trimming pared 2 bases from V and 0 bases from J, leaving 4 bases between. The germline CDR1 and CDR2 sequences are SGHDT and YYEEEE. CDR3 size: 13 residues. The CDR3 is CASSFQSTDTQYF. The CDR3 DNA sequence: TGTGCCAGCAGCTTCCAGAGCACAGATACGCAGTATTTT. The full variable domain, with the rest looked up from reference TRBV5-6 and TRBJ2-3, is DAGVTQSPTHLIKTRGQQVTLRCSPKSGHDTVSWYQQALGQGPQFIFQYYEEEERQRGNFPDRFSGHQFPNYSSELNVNALLLGDSALYLCASSFQSTDTQYFGPGTRLTVL.

The genes are TRBV29-1 and TRBJ2-2, with D maybe TRBD2 (5 bases). Germline V gene sequence: CDR1 SQVTM, CDR2 ANQGSEA. The CDR3 totals 15 residues. Trimming stripped 5 bases from V and 4 bases from J, with 17 bases between. This CDR3 reads CSVQPWKSGTGELFF. CDR3 coding DNA: TGCAGCGTTCAGCCTTGGAAGAGCGGCACCGGGGAGCTGTTTTTT.

The chain couples TRBV14 to TRBJ2-1; D is unclear. The germline V gene encodes CDR1 SGHDN and CDR2 FVKESK. The V end was cut by 1 base, the J end by 5 bases, with 6 bases between. This CDR3 contains 13 residues. The CDR3 DNA follows: TGTGCCAGCAGCCAAGCTACCAACAATGAGCAGTTCTTC. Encoded protein: CASSQATNNEQFF.

This clone came up once. The V call is TRBV2, the J call TRBJ1-1; D might be TRBD1 (5 bases). The CDR3 extends over 17 amino acids. V lost 1 base to trimming and J lost 3 bases, with 18 bases between them. Per the germline V gene, CDR1 is SNHLY and CDR2 is FYNNEI. The CDR3 loop is CASSEGAGEGRDTEAFF. CDR3 coding DNA: TGTGCCAGCAGTGAAGGGGCGGGGGAGGGTCGGGACACTGAAGCTTTCTTT. The full variable domain, completed using reference TRBV2 and TRBJ1-1, is EPEVTQTPSHQVTQMGQEVILRCVPISNHLYFYWYRQILGQKVEFLVSFYNNEISEKSEIFDDQFSVERPDGSNFTLKIRSTKLEDSAMYFCASSEGAGEGRDTEAFFGQGTRLTVV.

The rearrangement links TRBV7-6 to TRBJ1-1, with 9 bases aligning to TRBD1. Germline V gene sequence: CDR1 SGHVS, CDR2 FNYEAQ. The CDR3 runs to 15 residues. V lost 5 bases to trimming and J lost 5 bases; unmatched junction nucleotides: 9. CDR3 protein: CASSPQQGARTEAFF. The CDR3, as DNA: TGTGCCAGCAGCCCTCAACAGGGGGCGCGGACTGAAGCTTTCTTT.

This clone occurred a few times. The chain couples TRBV6-5 to TRBJ2-1; tentatively, D is TRBD1 (5 bases). The V gene lost 7 bases and the J gene lost 5 bases, with 15 bases spanning the gap. Germline V gives CDR1 MNHEY, CDR2 SVGAGI. The CDR3 length is 14 residues. This chain's CDR3 is CASIQSQGHNEQFF. The CDR3 DNA reads TGTGCCAGCATCCAATCTCAGGGTCACAATGAGCAGTTCTTC.

V usage is TRBV7-6 and J usage is TRBJ2-5; a weak D match, TRBD1 (6 bases). The closer fit of TRBJ2-7 to the DNA end suggests the J call may be wrong. Germline assignment: CDR1 SGHVS and CDR2 FNYEAQ. CDR3 size: 14 residues. CDR3 DNA sequence: TGTGCCAGCAGCTTAGCGGGTTTAGGGGGCGAGCAGTACTTC. The encoded protein is CASSLAGLGGEQYF.

The gene calls are TRBV12-5 and TRBJ1-2; 9 nucleotides line up with TRBD1. J was trimmed by 3 bases and V by 6 bases; bases with no gene match: 23. CDR3 length equals 20 residues. Germline CDR1 LGHNT, CDR2 FRNRAP. CDR3 in DNA: TGTGCTAGTGGATCACCGACCCGGGACAGGGATATCGGCAGCGACTATGGCTACACCTTC. Amino acid sequence: CASGSPTRDRDIGSDYGYTF.

This clone was observed a few times. The genes are TRBV2 and TRBJ2-7, with 7 positions matching TRBD1. CDR3 length equals 13 residues. In germline, CDR1 is SNHLY, CDR2 FYNNEI. The junction had 9 bases not matched to a gene; V was cut back by 6 bases and J by 7 bases. CDR3 loop: CASRTTGVREQYF. CDR3 DNA sequence: TGTGCCAGCAGGACCACAGGGGTGAGGGAGCAGTACTTC. Variable domain in full (rest from reference TRBV2 and TRBJ2-7): EPEVTQTPSHQVTQMGQEVILRCVPISNHLYFYWYRQILGQKVEFLVSFYNNEISEKSEIFDDQFSVERPDGSNFTLKIRSTKLEDSAMYFCASRTTGVREQYFGPGTRLTVT.

The chain joins TRBV7-9 to TRBJ1-1; 9 bases map to TRBD1. With V trimmed by 4 bases and J by 9 bases, 3 bases remained unmatched. CDR1 SEHNR and CDR2 FQNEAQ come from the germline V gene (reference sequence). The CDR3 covers 12 residues. CDR3 sequence (DNA): TGTGCCAGCAGCTCCGGACAGGGGAAAGCTTTCTTT. Translating gives CASSSGQGKAFF.

This rearrangement joins TRBV27 to TRBJ2-5, with 15 bases that match TRBD2. The V segment lost 6 bases and the J segment 4 bases; nucleotides outside the gene matches: 9. This CDR3 contains 17 residues. Germline V CDR1 and CDR2: MNHEY, SMNVEV (reference sequence). CDR3 bases: TGTGCCAGCAGGGGGACTAGCGGGGGGATTGGGCGAGAGACCCAGTACTTC. Translated, it gives CASRGTSGGIGRETQYF.

V usage is TRBV5-1 and J usage is TRBJ1-2; 7 nucleotides line up with TRBD1. Germline V lookup: CDR1 SGHRS, CDR2 YFSETQ. The junction had 4 bases not matched to a gene; V was cut back by 4 bases and J by 4 bases. This CDR3 contains 13 residues. This CDR3 is CASSQGQIYGYTF. CDR3 nucleotides: TGCGCCAGCAGCCAGGGACAGATCTATGGCTACACCTTC.

This rearrangement joins TRBV7-2 to TRBJ1-3, with D possibly matching TRBD1 (6 bases). This CDR3 spans 16 amino acids. V dropped 2 bases and J dropped 1 base, with 12 bases sitting between them. The germline V gene encodes CDR1 SGHTA and CDR2 FQGNSA. The CDR3 nucleotides are TGTGCCAGCAGCTTACGATTGACAGGATCTGGAAACACCATATATTTT. This codes for CASSLRLTGSGNTIYF.

The chain employs TRBV28 and TRBJ1-4; TRBD1 aligns across 9 bases. Germline CDR1 and CDR2: MDHEN and SYDVKM. Trimming at V came to 6 bases and at J to 8 bases, leaving 7 bases not matched to a gene. The CDR3 spans 14 residues. The CDR3 DNA follows: TGTGCCAGCAGGCGGGGACAGGGTTTCGAAAAACTGTTTTTT. As protein: CASRRGQGFEKLFF.

The chain joins TRBV18 to TRBJ1-2; D perhaps matches TRBD1 (5 bases). The ends were cut back, 3 bases at V and 4 bases at J, with 12 bases in the middle. CDR1 KGHSH and CDR2 LQKENI come from the germline V gene. The CDR3 spans 14 residues. The CDR3: CASSPPRDSYGYTF. CDR3 DNA: TGTGCCAGCTCACCCCCGAGGGACTCCTATGGCTACACCTTC.

The chain uses TRBV5-1 and TRBJ2-5, with D possibly TRBD2 on 5 matching bases. The CDR3 contains 15 residues. Germline V lookup: CDR1 SGHRS, CDR2 YFSETQ. V lost 1 base and J lost 5, with 15 bases in between. CDR3 DNA: TGCGCCAGCAGCTTGAGTCTTCGGGATGGGGAGACCCAGTACTTC. Translating it yields CASSLSLRDGETQYF. Looking up the rest from reference TRBV5-1 and TRBJ2-5 gives the full variable domain: KAGVTQTPRYLIKTRGQQVTLSCSPISGHRSVSWYQQTPGQGLQFLFEYFSETQRNKGNFPGRFSGRQFSNSRSEMNVSTLELGDSALYLCASSLSLRDGETQYFGPGTRLLVL.

This clone was seen a few times. The chain carries TRBV7-9 and TRBJ2-1, with TRBD2 matching 12 bases. CDR3 length: 15 residues. V lost 8 bases, J lost 7 bases, and 9 bases stayed unmatched. CDR1 SEHNR and CDR2 FQNEAQ come from the germline V gene (reference sequence). The CDR3 loop reads CASRPGTSGGNEQFF. CDR3 DNA: TGTGCCAGCCGCCCAGGCACTAGCGGGGGGAATGAGCAGTTCTTC.

The chain joins TRBV7-9 to TRBJ1-2; no definite D call. The V end was cut by 1 base, the J end by 1 base, with 10 bases between. The germline V gene encodes CDR1 SEHNR and CDR2 FQNEAQ (reference sequence). CDR3 length: 15 amino acids. The CDR3 here is CASSLGYADNYGYTF. The CDR3 DNA reads as TGTGCCAGCAGCTTAGGGTATGCGGATAACTATGGCTACACCTTC.